This T cell receptor (beta chain) was retrieved from a study of shared clonotypes between healthy human individuals. This clone has a handful of counts. Clones were read by immunoSEQ multiplex PCR, and TCRdb kept only the in-frame ones, dropping some. The sample has approximately 940,000 clones, 60% to 85% seen once. Trimming stripped 10 bases from V and 9 bases from J, with 16 bases between. The CDR3 covers 12 residues. Germline V CDR1 and CDR2: LNHDA, SQIVND (reference sequence). The sequence was collected from a man aged 18 to 35 in good health. Sequenced material: memory CD4+ T cells sorted from blood. This sample's subset: CD45RA-negative fraction. The chain links TRBV19 to TRBJ1-5; D is possibly TRBD1 (6 bases). The CDR3 coding sequence is TGTGCCACGAGAGGGGGAACGAGGCCCCAGCATTTT. It encodes CATRGGTRPQHF.